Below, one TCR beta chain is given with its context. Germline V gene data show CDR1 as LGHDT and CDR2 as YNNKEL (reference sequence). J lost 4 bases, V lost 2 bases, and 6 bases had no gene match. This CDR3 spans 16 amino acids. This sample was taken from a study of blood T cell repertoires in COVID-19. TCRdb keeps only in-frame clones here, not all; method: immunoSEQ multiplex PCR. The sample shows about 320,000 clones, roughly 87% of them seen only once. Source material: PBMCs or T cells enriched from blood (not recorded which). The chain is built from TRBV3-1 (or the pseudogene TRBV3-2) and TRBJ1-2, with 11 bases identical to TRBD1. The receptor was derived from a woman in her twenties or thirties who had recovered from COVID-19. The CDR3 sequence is CASSQRTGTGGYGYTF. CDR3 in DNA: TGTGCCAGCAGCCAACGTACCGGGACAGGGGGCTATGGCTACACCTTC.